This TCR beta chain was recorded in a study of blood T cells in healthy people across ages. Healthy Caucasian individuals from Russia aged roughly 6 to 90 served as donors. Whole-study results and caveats: Higher diversity, along with more naive CD4+ cells, distinguished long-lived donors from aged donors.

PCR was performed a second time for 7 to 11 cycles using a sample-barcoded 5' primer and a J-beta primer mix. TCRdb analysed the 5' RACE reads with MiXCR anew, one entry per CDR3 protein. The sample holds approximately 700,000 distinct CDR3 sequences; roughly 32% are singletons and the top ten take just over 15%. This clonotype was detected only a few times. Its antigen is currently unknown. The receptor was derived from a woman older than 75 in good health. The sequenced sample consisted of blood.

The CDR3 DNA reads TGTGCCAGCAGTTACCTCGGCGTTGAAAAACTGTTTTTT. Amino acids: CASSYLGVEKLFF. The chain recombines TRBV6-2 or TRBV6-3 with TRBJ1-4; no clear D gene. Germline V gene data show CDR1 as MNHEY and CDR2 as SVGEGT. This CDR3 is 13 amino acids long. With 2 bases removed from V and 7 bases from J, the gap between germline ends came to 8 bases.